This T cell receptor (beta chain) was profiled in a study of CD8+ T cells in alopecia areata. Whole-study findings and limits: Persistence in scalp and blood during tofacitinib was observed for many expanded lesional clones. For baseline CD8+ expansion, any link to response stays uncertain with one nonresponder.

Treatment specified: oral pan-JAK inhibitor, 5-10 mg twice daily. Lesional scalp punch biopsies and peripheral blood were collected from alopecia areata patients. The sample holds a few counts of this clone. What it binds is not known. Extracted from the samples, RNA was reverse transcribed into cDNA to serve as the sequencing template. TCRdb keeps only in-frame clones here, not all; method: immunoSEQ multiplex PCR. The table records 100,000 to 150,000 clones, over 55% of them present only once. The CDR3 spans 14 residues. Trimming took off 7 bases at V and 1 base at J, with 16 bases between the two ends. Germline CDR1 reads SQVTM; CDR2 reads ANQGSEA.

Here the sequenced sample was CD4+ T cells sorted from blood, taken at week 4, from a patient treated with tofacitinib. The rearrangement joins TRBV29-1 to TRBJ2-5; D could derive from TRBD1 or TRBD2 (5 bases each). The clonotype was recovered from a human donor with alopecia areata. CDR3 in amino acids: CSGRRDHFQETQYF. In DNA, the CDR3 is TGCAGCGGGAGACGGGACCACTTCCAAGAGACCCAGTACTTC.